These 25 T cell receptor beta chains were all obtained from the same sample, sequenced in a study of human thymus T cells. Sequenced by immunoSEQ multiplex PCR; TCRdb stores in-frame clones only, minus some. Of tens of thousands of clones listed, 85% to 95% were seen once; the top ten hold about 0.03%. Resected material from corrective heart surgery provided the thymus tissue analysed. The sequencing sample was made of thymus tissue. Receptors were obtained from a girl under three years old with a congenital heart defect but otherwise immunologically healthy.

The chain employs TRBV4-1 and TRBJ2-7, with 8 bases that match TRBD1. The ends lost 4 bases at V and 1 base at J; junction bases unmatched: 18. Germline-derived CDR1 and CDR2 are MGHRA and YSYEKL. The CDR3 has 19 amino acids. The CDR3 DNA is TGCGCCAGCAGCCCTACGGCGGGACAGGCCCAAAAAACTTCCTACGAGCAGTACTTC. Protein product: CASSPTAGQAQKTSYEQYF.

This rearrangement joins TRBV5-1 to TRBJ1-1, with a possible D match to TRBD1 (5 bases). V shed 3 bases and J shed 3 bases, with 18 bases lying between them. Per germline, CDR1 SGHRS and CDR2 YFSETQ. The CDR3 has 16 amino acids. CDR3 region: CASSSTTAGRDTEAFF. CDR3 DNA: TGCGCCAGCAGCTCTACGACGGCGGGGCGCGACACTGAAGCTTTCTTT. Full variable domain (rest looked up from reference TRBV5-1 and TRBJ1-1): KAGVTQTPRYLIKTRGQQVTLSCSPISGHRSVSWYQQTPGQGLQFLFEYFSETQRNKGNFPGRFSGRQFSNSRSEMNVSTLELGDSALYLCASSSTTAGRDTEAFFGQGTRLTVV.

The rearrangement joins TRBV7-9 to TRBJ2-3; D ambiguous. The CDR3 length is 17 residues. The V and J ends lost 5 bases and 4 bases respectively, with 22 bases between them. The germline V gene encodes CDR1 SEHNR and CDR2 FQNEAQ (reference sequence). CDR3: CASSPVIGIWVPDTQYF. For the CDR3, the DNA is TGTGCCAGCAGCCCGGTAATAGGCATTTGGGTGCCAGATACGCAGTATTTT.

This chain joins TRBV14 and TRBJ2-1, with 7 bases identical to TRBD1. This CDR3 spans 17 amino acids. The V segment lost 0 bases and the J segment 6 bases; nucleotides outside the gene matches: 11. The germline V gene has CDR1 SGHDN and CDR2 FVKESK. The CDR3 here is CASSQDTRQGKINEQFF. The CDR3 DNA sequence: TGTGCCAGCAGCCAAGATACCCGACAGGGCAAAATCAATGAGCAGTTCTTC.

This chain connects TRBV4-1 to TRBJ1-2; 8 nucleotides agree with TRBD1. The CDR3 extends over 15 amino acids. The V gene end was trimmed by 4 bases and the J gene end by 8 bases; junction bases not matched to a gene: 12. Germline assignment: CDR1 MGHRA and CDR2 YSYEKL. The CDR3 is CASSLFGQGPSGYTF. For the CDR3, the DNA is TGCGCCAGCAGCCTTTTCGGACAGGGCCCGAGCGGCTACACCTTC.

The V call is TRBV5-1, the J call TRBJ1-4; D might be TRBD1 (5 bases). CDR3 size: 16 residues. Germline CDR1 is SGHRS and CDR2 is YFSETQ. V lost 0 bases and J 3 bases, leaving 12 bases between the germline ends. DNA for the CDR3: TGCGCCAGCAGCTTGGGCAGGGTGGGTGCTAATGAAAAACTGTTTTTT. Protein product: CASSLGRVGANEKLFF.

V gene TRBV18 combines with J gene TRBJ2-7, with a tentative D call TRBD1 (6 bases). The CDR3 runs to 17 residues. V was clipped by 1 base and J by 0 bases, with 16 bases between them. From germline, CDR1 is KGHSH and CDR2 LQKENI. CDR3 sequence: CASSPHPGTHSSYEQYF. The CDR3 DNA sequence: TGTGCCAGCTCACCACACCCGGGGACACACAGCTCCTACGAGCAGTACTTC. The entire variable domain, with the rest obtained from reference TRBV18 and TRBJ2-7, is as follows: NAGVMQNPRHLVRRRGQEARLRCSPMKGHSHVYWYRQLPEEGLKFMVYLQKENIIDESGMPKERFSAEFPKEGPSILRIQQVVRGDSAAYFCASSPHPGTHSSYEQYFGPGTRLTVT.

V usage is TRBV19 and J usage is TRBJ2-7; 13 bases map to TRBD2. This CDR3 has 16 residues. The V segment lost 2 bases and the J segment 6 bases; nucleotides outside the gene matches: 7. CDR1 is LNHDA and CDR2 is SQIVND in the germline V gene (reference sequence). For the CDR3, the DNA is TGTGCCAGTAGTATAACCACGGGACTAGCGGGATCCGAGCAGTACTTC. Amino acid sequence: CASSITTGLAGSEQYF.

This clone was observed once. The J gene is TRBJ1-2, the V gene TRBV7-4; D gene unclear. V dropped 11 bases and J dropped 3 bases, with 10 bases sitting between them. The CDR3 extends over 11 amino acids. In germline, CDR1 is SGHVT, CDR2 SQSDAQ. In nucleotides, the CDR3 is TGTGCCGCGGCGAACCACTATGGCTACACCTTC. Encoded protein: CAAANHYGYTF.

This chain uses TRBV18 with TRBJ2-1; 9 bases line up with TRBD1. V lost 6 bases to trimming and J lost 1 base; unmatched junction nucleotides: 16. Per the germline V gene, CDR1 is KGHSH and CDR2 is LQKENI. The CDR3 is made up of 19 amino acids. As DNA, the CDR3 is TGTGCCAGCTCGCAATCCGCAGGACAGGGGAGCTTATCCTACAATGAGCAGTTCTTC. Protein sequence: CASSQSAGQGSLSYNEQFF.

V is TRBV30 and J is TRBJ1-5; 9 bases are shared with TRBD1. V shed 3 bases, J shed 4 bases, and the junction held 7 bases outside the gene matches. CDR3 size: 15 residues. The germline CDR1 and CDR2 sequences are GTSNPN and SVGIG (reference sequence). DNA of the CDR3: TGTGCCTGGAGCCGGACAGGGGTTGGGAATCAGCCCCAGCATTTT. Protein sequence: CAWSRTGVGNQPQHF.

This clone was found once. The CDR3 sequence is CASSARIGRDSTDTQYF. The CDR3 DNA reads TGTGCCAGCAGCGCCCGTATAGGCCGGGACAGCACAGATACGCAGTATTTT. V gene TRBV9 combines with J gene TRBJ2-3, with D perhaps being TRBD1 or TRBD2 (5 bases each). The CDR3 covers 17 residues. CDR1 is SGDLS, CDR2 YYNGEE, per germline. The V end was cut by 3 bases, the J end by 0 bases, with 17 bases between.

The genes are TRBV10-1 and TRBJ2-3; TRBD2 might be the D (5 bases). The CDR3 has 16 amino acids. From germline, CDR1 is WNHNN and CDR2 SYGVQD (reference sequence). V was pared by 5 bases and J by 1 base, with 16 bases between. CDR3 loop: CASSMDGETRTDTQYF. The CDR3 nucleotides read TGCGCCAGCAGTATGGACGGGGAGACACGCACAGATACGCAGTATTTT.

The CDR3 is CASSRSAGDREATNEKLFF. In nucleotides, the CDR3 is TGTGCCAGCAGCCGATCCGCCGGGGACAGGGAGGCAACTAATGAAAAACTGTTTTTT. This rearrangement joins TRBV11-2 to TRBJ1-4; 9 bases line up with TRBD1. V shed 5 bases, J shed 0 bases, and the junction held 13 bases outside the gene matches. The CDR3 sequence is 19 residues long. Germline values: CDR1 SGHAT, CDR2 FQNNGV.

The rearrangement uses TRBV15 and TRBJ2-3, with 10 bases lining up with TRBD2. This CDR3 comprises 20 residues. Germline CDR1 LNHNV, CDR2 YYDKDF (reference sequence). Germline trimming cut 0 bases from V and 2 bases from J; bases unmatched to any gene: 14. CDR3 region: CATSRDPQVRTSGNTDTQYF. The CDR3 nucleotides are TGTGCCACCAGCAGAGATCCCCAGGTCCGGACTAGCGGAAACACAGATACGCAGTATTTT.

The J gene is TRBJ2-5, the V gene TRBV4-1; 10 bases fit TRBD2. V dropped 2 bases and J dropped 2; count of bases not matched to a gene: 23. The germline gives CDR1 MGHRA, CDR2 YSYEKL. There are 22 residues in the CDR3. The CDR3 sequence: CASSQTPPGLAPTSSSQETQYF. CDR3 nucleotide sequence: TGCGCCAGCAGCCAAACCCCTCCGGGACTAGCGCCAACCTCATCGTCACAAGAGACCCAGTACTTC.

The chain has TRBV15 and TRBJ2-4; D is unclear. The V gene lost 0 bases and the J gene lost 3 bases, with 15 bases spanning the gap. The CDR3 covers 17 residues. Germline assignment: CDR1 LNHNV and CDR2 YYDKDF (reference sequence). The CDR3: CATSRDSTGLVKNIQYF. The CDR3 coding sequence is TGTGCCACCAGCAGAGACTCTACTGGTCTTGTCAAAAACATTCAGTACTTC.

The chain has TRBV9 and TRBJ2-3; D remains unclear. The CDR3 spans 15 residues. The V gene's germline CDR1 is SGDLS and CDR2 YYNGEE. V lost 0 bases to trimming and J lost 2 bases, with 10 bases between them. CDR3 sequence: CASSVDSQTTDTQYF. In DNA form, the CDR3 reads TGTGCCAGCAGCGTAGACTCGCAGACCACAGATACGCAGTATTTT.

The chain carries TRBV2 and TRBJ2-2; D may be TRBD1 or TRBD2 (5 bases each). Per germline, CDR1 SNHLY and CDR2 FYNNEI. This CDR3 comprises 15 residues. Deletions cut 6 bases from V and 7 bases from J, with 18 bases between. Here the CDR3 reads CASSRGTRSSGELFF. DNA for the CDR3: TGTGCCAGCAGCCGAGGGACCAGGTCTAGCGGGGAGCTGTTTTTT.

The rearrangement uses TRBV28 and TRBJ1-1; TRBD1 agrees at 7 bases. Looked up from germline, CDR1 is MDHEN and CDR2 is SYDVKM. V trimming: 6 bases; J trimming: 0 bases; junction bases outside the gene matches: 10. The CDR3 has 16 amino acids. Here the CDR3 DNA reads TGTGCCAGCAGGTTTTACAGGGGCGGGTTGAACACTGAAGCTTTCTTT. Encoded protein: CASRFYRGGLNTEAFF.

The chain links TRBV5-1 to TRBJ2-1; perhaps D is TRBD1 or TRBD2 (5 bases each). The CDR3 spans 16 residues. Trimming removed 0 bases at V and 0 bases at J, with 10 bases between. CDR1 SGHRS and CDR2 YFSETQ come from the germline V gene. CDR3 DNA sequence: TGCGCCAGCAGCTTGGACGGGGCCCACTCCTACAATGAGCAGTTCTTC. Amino acid sequence: CASSLDGAHSYNEQFF.

The rearrangement uses TRBV29-1 and TRBJ1-2, with D possibly matching TRBD1 (6 bases). This CDR3 region has 13 residues. Trimming took 7 bases from V and 3 from J, leaving 15 bases between them. Germline V gives CDR1 SQVTM, CDR2 ANQGSEA. CDR3 sequence: CSAESRGDYGYTF. The CDR3 nucleotides are TGCAGCGCCGAGAGCAGGGGTGACTATGGCTACACCTTC.

The chain has TRBV9 and TRBJ2-3; D is perhaps TRBD2 (5 bases). There are 16 residues in the CDR3. Germline CDR1 SGDLS, CDR2 YYNGEE. V dropped 4 bases and J dropped 2 bases, with 17 bases sitting between them. The CDR3 spells CASSKGGGPNTDTQYF. The CDR3 DNA is TGTGCCAGCAGCAAAGGCGGCGGGCCCAACACAGATACGCAGTATTTT.

This chain connects TRBV2 to TRBJ1-2; D remains unclear. V was shortened by 7 bases and J by 8 bases, with 8 bases between the two germline ends. The CDR3 covers 10 residues. CDR1 is SNHLY and CDR2 is FYNNEI in the germline V gene. CDR3 residues: CASTTEGYTF. The CDR3 DNA reads as TGTGCCAGCACCACAGAAGGCTACACCTTC.

In this sample, this clone turned up once. The chain combines TRBV27 with TRBJ1-4; TRBD1 matches at 7 bases. Germline lookup yields CDR1 MNHEY and CDR2 SMNVEV (reference sequence). CDR3 length: 14 residues. J was trimmed by 3 bases and V by 5 bases; bases with no gene match: 3. The CDR3 nucleotides read TGTGCCAGCAGTCTACAGGGGTCTAATGAAAAACTGTTTTTT. Amino acids: CASSLQGSNEKLFF.